The rows below give T cell receptor beta chains drawn from one sample of a study of early stage breast cancer tumors. Using immunoSEQ multiplex PCR, the repertoire was profiled, and TCRdb retains in-frame clones only, with some absent. The sample includes tens of thousands of clones, around 72% of them seen just once. The specimen sequenced was blood. All receptors derive from a person in their fifties with breast cancer. CDR3s include the opening cysteine and the closing phenylalanine or tryptophan. Each record gives: D gene, J gene, V gene, clone size, CDR3 protein, CDR3 DNA. D genes are given only for firm matches. Clone size is shown for a subset of rows, as once, few, many or a class of expanded clone.

TRBD1 TRBJ1-1 TRBV5-1 . CASSITGTVNTEAFF TGCGCCAGCAGCATCACCGGGACAGTGAACACTGAAGCTTTCTTT
TRBD1 TRBJ2-2 TRBV6-4 . CASSRLPSGGETGELFF TGTGCCAGCAGTCGACTCCCTTCAGGGGGCGAGACCGGGGAGCTGTTTTTT
. TRBJ2-1 TRBV9 . CASSVARGQSNNEQFF TGTGCCAGCAGCGTAGCCAGGGGACAATCAAACAATGAGCAGTTCTTC
TRBD2 TRBJ2-3 TRBV5-4 few CASSRGGEDTQYF TGTGCCAGCAGCCGCGGGGGGGAGGATACGCAGTATTTT
. TRBJ2-1 TRBV4-2 . CASSQGGRAVGREQFF TGTGCCAGCAGCCAGGGGGGGCGGGCGGTAGGTCGGGAGCAGTTCTTC
TRBD2 TRBJ2-5 TRBV11-2 once CASSPEGGRAGETQYF TGTGCCAGCAGCCCAGAGGGCGGGAGGGCCGGAGAGACCCAGTACTTC
TRBD2 TRBJ2-5 TRBV11-3 . CASSNMGTTDQETQYF TGTGCCAGCAGCAATATGGGGACTACCGACCAAGAGACCCAGTACTTC
. TRBJ1-2 TRBV7-8 . CASSLGPGPYYGYTF TGTGCCAGCAGCTTAGGGCCAGGGCCCTACTATGGCTACACCTTC
TRBD2 TRBJ2-7 TRBV5-1 once CASSYSGIYEQYF TGCGCCAGCAGCTACAGCGGGATTTACGAGCAGTACTTC
. TRBJ1-5 TRBV19 few CASSIAGGVNQPQHF TGTGCCAGTAGTATAGCCGGGGGGGTTAATCAGCCCCAGCATTTT
. TRBJ1-3 TRBV6-5 . CASSPLWGNTIYF TGTGCCAGCAGCCCACTCTGGGGAAACACCATATATTTT
. TRBJ1-5 TRBV10-3 . CAISTGLADNQPQHF TGTGCCATCAGTACAGGGTTGGCCGACAATCAGCCCCAGCATTTT
TRBD2 TRBJ2-1 TRBV12-5 . CASGLRGAGGNEQFF TGTGCTAGTGGTCTCCGTGGAGCGGGGGGTAATGAGCAGTTCTTC
TRBD1 TRBJ1-2 TRBV5-6 . CASSFVATGGRGGYTF TGTGCCAGCAGTTTTGTCGCTACAGGGGGTCGGGGTGGCTACACCTTC
. TRBJ1-5 TRBV28 . CASSRENSNQPQHF TGTGCCAGCAGTCGGGAGAATAGCAATCAGCCCCAGCATTTT
. TRBJ1-1 TRBV11-2 . CASSFREGTEAFF TGTGCCAGCAGCTTCAGGGAGGGTACTGAAGCTTTCTTT
. TRBJ1-5 TRBV18 . CASSPASGRNQPQHF TGTGCCAGCTCACCAGCCTCAGGGCGCAATCAGCCCCAGCATTTT
TRBD1 TRBJ2-7 TRBV19 . CASSIVDRVYEQYF TGTGCCAGTAGTATAGTGGACAGGGTCTACGAGCAGTACTTC
TRBD1 TRBJ1-1 TRBV5-4 few CASSFAIQGITEAFF TGTGCCAGCAGCTTTGCTATACAGGGGATAACTGAAGCTTTCTTT
TRBD1 TRBJ1-1 TRBV4-3 . CASSQEARGDTEAFF TGCGCCAGCAGCCAAGAGGCCAGGGGGGACACTGAAGCTTTCTTT
TRBD2 TRBJ2-2 TRBV2 . CASSVVSGSTGELFF TGTGCCAGCAGTGTAGTCAGCGGGAGCACCGGGGAGCTGTTTTTT
TRBD1 TRBJ1-4 TRBV7-9 . CASSLGDRESEKLFF TGTGCCAGCAGCTTAGGAGACAGGGAGAGCGAAAAACTGTTTTTT